These 18 T cell receptor beta chains originate from one sample sequenced in a study of T cell responses to AZD1222 COVID-19 vaccine (dated by TCRdb to the early 2020s). To prepare the library, the immunoSEQ multiplex PCR assay was applied. The source is immuneACCESS, and TCRdb retained only in-frame sequences with V and J called. Part of the clones is not carried over; for the studies checked, unresolved V genes explain less than half of this, and the remainder is unexplained. Present in this sample are some 120,000 clones, 88% of which were seen just once. The ten top clones hold over 5.5% of the sample. Read against the paper, the sample's time point label means: baseline before first vaccination. Sequences were derived from peripheral blood, sampled on day 0 of AZD1222 vaccination. All receptors derive from an adult in good health.

The chain couples TRBV6-2 or TRBV6-3 to TRBJ1-1; TRBD1 matches at 9 bases. This CDR3 spans 14 amino acids. Per germline, CDR1 MNHEY and CDR2 SVGEGT. J lost 5 bases, V lost 6 bases, and 7 bases had no gene match. The CDR3 loop is CASSQQGAQTEAFF. The DNA of the CDR3 is TGTGCCAGCAGCCAACAGGGGGCGCAGACTGAAGCTTTCTTT.

The CDR3 spells CASSDETGYYGYTF. The CDR3 nucleotides are TGTGCCAGCAGTGATGAGACAGGGTACTATGGCTACACCTTC. This sequence joins TRBV6-1 and TRBJ1-2; the match to TRBD1 covers 7 bases. Germline V gene data show CDR1 as MNHNS and CDR2 as SASEGT. The CDR3 sequence is 14 residues long. V shed 3 bases, J shed 3 bases, and the junction held 4 bases outside the gene matches.

This chain joins TRBV29-1 and TRBJ1-4, with no clear D. The CDR3 covers 12 residues. Trimming cost V 7 bases and J 13 bases, with 19 bases left between them. Germline V gene lookup returns CDR1 SQVTM and CDR2 ANQGSEA. CDR3 loop: CSDYTPQGRLFF. The CDR3 nucleotides read TGCAGCGACTACACCCCTCAAGGGAGACTGTTTTTT. The whole variable domain, remainder taken from reference TRBV29-1 and TRBJ1-4, is SAVISQKPSRDICQRGTSLTIQCQVDSQVTMMFWYRQQPGQSLTLIATANQGSEATYESGFVIDKFPISRPNLTFSTLTVSNMSPEDSSIYLCSDYTPQGRLFFGSGTQLSVL.

The chain carries TRBV6-2 or TRBV6-3 and TRBJ1-5, with 7 bases identical to TRBD1. Germline-derived CDR1 and CDR2 are MNHEY and SVGEGT. Unmatched junction bases numbered 6, after V lost 6 bases and J lost 7 bases. The CDR3 totals 13 residues. CDR3: CASSPGGIQPQHF. CDR3 DNA sequence: TGTGCCAGCAGCCCAGGGGGAATCCAGCCCCAGCATTTT.

This chain links TRBV5-1 with TRBJ2-1; D not certain. CDR1 and CDR2 (germline): SGHRS, YFSETQ. Trimming removed 0 bases at V and 0 bases at J, with 7 bases between. This CDR3 is 15 amino acids long. This CDR3 reads CASSLVAVSYNEQFF. CDR3 DNA: TGCGCCAGCAGCTTGGTAGCAGTCTCCTACAATGAGCAGTTCTTC. Full variable domain (rest looked up from reference TRBV5-1 and TRBJ2-1): KAGVTQTPRYLIKTRGQQVTLSCSPISGHRSVSWYQQTPGQGLQFLFEYFSETQRNKGNFPGRFSGRQFSNSRSEMNVSTLELGDSALYLCASSLVAVSYNEQFFGPGTRLTVL.

The chain uses TRBV7-9 and TRBJ2-2; 10 nucleotides line up with TRBD1. CDR1 is SEHNR, CDR2 FQNEAQ, per germline (reference sequence). V was pared by 4 bases and J by 3 bases, with 5 bases of the junction left unmatched. The CDR3 totals 16 residues. The CDR3 spells CASSSWDRGDTGELFF. DNA for the CDR3: TGTGCCAGCAGCTCATGGGACAGGGGCGACACCGGGGAGCTGTTTTTT.

The chain recombines TRBV6-4 with TRBJ1-1; 8 positions match TRBD1. J gave up 5 bases and V 1 base, and 6 bases lay outside the gene matches. Germline assignment: CDR1 MRHNA and CDR2 SNTAGT. The CDR3 loop spans 15 amino acids. The CDR3 DNA is TGTGCCAGCAGTGACTTGGACAGGGCGGTAACTGAAGCTTTCTTT. Encoded protein: CASSDLDRAVTEAFF.

The chain is built from TRBV19 and TRBJ2-3, with 7 bases that match TRBD2. V lost 3 bases to trimming and J lost 4 bases; unmatched junction nucleotides: 7. Germline CDR1 and CDR2: LNHDA and SQIVND (reference sequence). The CDR3 loop spans 15 amino acids. CDR3 sequence reads: CASSIGGRVADTQYF. The CDR3 nucleotides read TGTGCCAGTAGTATTGGAGGGAGGGTGGCAGATACGCAGTATTTT. The full variable domain, with the rest looked up from reference TRBV19 and TRBJ2-3, is DGGITQSPKYLFRKEGQNVTLSCEQNLNHDAMYWYRQDPGQGLRLIYYSQIVNDFQKGDIAEGYSVSREKKESFPLTVTSAQKNPTAFYLCASSIGGRVADTQYFGPGTRLTVL.

The chain uses TRBV6-2 or TRBV6-3 and TRBJ2-7, with a weak D call TRBD2 (6 bases). V was shortened by 4 bases and J by 3 bases, with 22 bases between the two germline ends. CDR3 length: 17 amino acids. The germline gives CDR1 MNHEY, CDR2 SVGEGT. DNA of the CDR3: TGTGCCAGCAGTTGGGGACGGACTATCGGGTTAGACTACGAGCAGTACTTC. This codes for CASSWGRTIGLDYEQYF.

CDR3 amino acids: CASSSPHRGSNEQFF. As DNA, the CDR3 is TGTGCCAGCAGTTCCCCCCACAGGGGTAGCAATGAGCAGTTCTTC. This sequence joins TRBV27 and TRBJ2-1, with 7 positions matching TRBD1. Losses at the gene ends were 4 bases for V and 6 bases for J; bases not matched to a gene: 9. This CDR3 is built from 15 residues. The germline V gene encodes CDR1 MNHEY and CDR2 SMNVEV (reference sequence).

The chain combines TRBV5-4 with TRBJ1-2; TRBD1 agrees at 9 bases. CDR3 length equals 15 residues. Germline lookup yields CDR1 SGHNT and CDR2 YYREEE (reference sequence). Germline trimming cut 2 bases from V and 1 base from J; bases unmatched to any gene: 3. The CDR3 DNA follows: TGTGCCAGCAGCTTAAACAGGGGGCTTAACTATGGCTACACCTTC. Translating it yields CASSLNRGLNYGYTF.

The rearrangement joins TRBV27 to TRBJ2-2, with a tentative D call TRBD2 (5 bases). Germline values: CDR1 MNHEY, CDR2 SMNVEV (reference sequence). Trimming shortened V by 7 bases and J by 10 bases, and 7 bases separated the two germline ends. The CDR3 totals 10 residues. This chain's CDR3 is CASTREELFF. The CDR3 DNA is TGTGCCAGCACCCGGGAGGAGCTGTTTTTT.

The chain is built from TRBV6-6 and TRBJ1-3; tentative D call: TRBD1 (5 bases). The germline V gene has CDR1 MNHNY and CDR2 SVGAGI (reference sequence). Trimming took off 7 bases at V and 4 bases at J, with 17 bases between the two ends. The CDR3 has 15 amino acids. This CDR3 is CASTPVRGEGNTIYF. As DNA, the CDR3 is TGTGCCAGCACCCCCGTTCGGGGGGAAGGAAACACCATATATTTT.

This clone was observed a handful of times. The V gene is TRBV27, the J gene TRBJ2-7; weak D call: TRBD2 (5 bases). Trimming left V 2 bases short and J 7 bases short, with 18 bases between. Germline V CDR1 and CDR2: MNHEY, SMNVEV (reference sequence). CDR3 length equals 15 residues. Here the CDR3 DNA reads TGTGCCAGCAGTTTAGGTTTGGGAGTTCCGGGTGAGCAGTACTTC. It specifies CASSLGLGVPGEQYF.

The chain has TRBV12-5 and TRBJ2-2; a possible D gene is TRBD2 (5 bases). V gave up 4 bases and J gave up 0 bases, with 6 bases separating them. CDR1 LGHNT and CDR2 FRNRAP come from the germline V gene. The length of the CDR3 is 14 residues. CDR3 residues: CASGSGSNTGELFF. The CDR3 DNA is TGTGCTAGTGGTTCGGGGTCGAACACCGGGGAGCTGTTTTTT.

This chain joins TRBV30 and TRBJ1-6; 8 bases map to TRBD1. There are 16 residues in the CDR3. Germline V gives CDR1 GTSNPN, CDR2 SVGIG (reference sequence). V was clipped by 4 bases and J by 5 bases; unmatched bases: 10. The CDR3 bases are TGTGCCTGGAACCCCCCGGACAGGGACCATAATTCACCCCTCCACTTT. Translation gives CAWNPPDRDHNSPLHF. Full variable domain (missing parts from reference TRBV30 and TRBJ1-6): SQTIHQWPATLVQPVGSPLSLECTVEGTSNPNLYWYRQAAGRGLQLLFYSVGIGQISSEVPQNLSASRPQDRQFILSSKKLLLSDSGFYLCAWNPPDRDHNSPLHFGNGTRLTVT.

The chain employs TRBV7-9 and TRBJ2-5; D not resolved. V lost 3 bases, J lost 2 bases, and 7 bases lay in between. This CDR3 is 13 amino acids long. Germline CDR1 and CDR2: SEHNR and FQNEAQ (reference sequence). This CDR3 reads CASSFELQETQYF. The CDR3 nucleotides read TGTGCCAGCAGCTTTGAGTTGCAAGAGACCCAGTACTTC.

The chain carries TRBV7-6 and TRBJ2-3, with 9 bases fitting TRBD2. J gave up 6 bases and V 3 bases, and 7 bases lay outside the gene matches. The CDR3 sequence is 15 residues long. Germline CDR1 SGHVS, CDR2 FNYEAQ. The CDR3 here is CASSLGVAGVDTQYF. The CDR3 bases are TGTGCCAGCAGCTTGGGGGTAGCGGGAGTGGATACGCAGTATTTT.